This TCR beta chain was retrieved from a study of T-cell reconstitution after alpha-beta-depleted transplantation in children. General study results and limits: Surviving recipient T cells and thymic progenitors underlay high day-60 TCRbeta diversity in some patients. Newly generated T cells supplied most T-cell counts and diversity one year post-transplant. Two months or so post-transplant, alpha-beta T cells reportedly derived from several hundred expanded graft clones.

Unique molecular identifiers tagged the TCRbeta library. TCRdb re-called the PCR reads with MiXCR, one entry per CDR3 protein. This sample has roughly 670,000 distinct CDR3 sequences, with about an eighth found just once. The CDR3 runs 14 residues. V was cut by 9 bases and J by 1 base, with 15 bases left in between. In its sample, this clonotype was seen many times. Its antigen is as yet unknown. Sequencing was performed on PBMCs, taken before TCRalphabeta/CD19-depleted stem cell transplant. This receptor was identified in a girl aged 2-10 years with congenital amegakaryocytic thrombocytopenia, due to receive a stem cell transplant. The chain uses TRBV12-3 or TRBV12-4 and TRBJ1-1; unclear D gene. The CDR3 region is CASMTKGPNTEAFF. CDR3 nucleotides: TGTGCCAGTATGACGAAAGGTCCGAACACTGAAGCTTTCTTT.